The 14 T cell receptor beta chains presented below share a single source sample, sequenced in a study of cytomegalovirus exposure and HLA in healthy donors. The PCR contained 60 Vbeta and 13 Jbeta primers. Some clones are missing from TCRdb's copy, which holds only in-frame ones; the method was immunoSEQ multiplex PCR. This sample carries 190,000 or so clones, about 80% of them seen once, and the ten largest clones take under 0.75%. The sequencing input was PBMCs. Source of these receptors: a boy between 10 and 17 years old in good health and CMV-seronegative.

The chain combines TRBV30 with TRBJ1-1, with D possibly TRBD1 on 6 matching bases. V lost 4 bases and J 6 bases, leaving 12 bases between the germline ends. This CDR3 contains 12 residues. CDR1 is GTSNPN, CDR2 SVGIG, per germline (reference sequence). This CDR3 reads CAWNLGGPEAFF. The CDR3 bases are TGTGCCTGGAATCTTGGGGGCCCTGAAGCTTTCTTT.

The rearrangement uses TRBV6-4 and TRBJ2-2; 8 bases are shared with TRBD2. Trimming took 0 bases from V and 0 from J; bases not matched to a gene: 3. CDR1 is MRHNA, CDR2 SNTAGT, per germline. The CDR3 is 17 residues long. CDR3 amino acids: CASSDSASGSNTGELFF. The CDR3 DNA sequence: TGTGCCAGCAGTGACTCAGCTAGCGGGTCGAACACCGGGGAGCTGTTTTTT.

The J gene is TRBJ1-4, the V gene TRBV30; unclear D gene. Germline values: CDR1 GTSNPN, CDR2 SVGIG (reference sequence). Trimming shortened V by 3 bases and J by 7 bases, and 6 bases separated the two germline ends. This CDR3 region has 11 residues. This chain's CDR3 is CAWRRAEKLFF. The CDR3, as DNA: TGTGCCTGGAGGAGGGCTGAAAAACTGTTTTTT. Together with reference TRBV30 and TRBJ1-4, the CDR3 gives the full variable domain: SQTIHQWPATLVQPVGSPLSLECTVEGTSNPNLYWYRQAAGRGLQLLFYSVGIGQISSEVPQNLSASRPQDRQFILSSKKLLLSDSGFYLCAWRRAEKLFFGSGTQLSVL.

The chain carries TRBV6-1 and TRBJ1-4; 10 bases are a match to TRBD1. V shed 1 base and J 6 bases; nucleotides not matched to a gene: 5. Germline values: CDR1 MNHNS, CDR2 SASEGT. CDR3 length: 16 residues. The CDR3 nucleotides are TGTGCCAGCAGTGAAGGTCTAGGGACAGGGGATGAAAAACTGTTTTTT. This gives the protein CASSEGLGTGDEKLFF.

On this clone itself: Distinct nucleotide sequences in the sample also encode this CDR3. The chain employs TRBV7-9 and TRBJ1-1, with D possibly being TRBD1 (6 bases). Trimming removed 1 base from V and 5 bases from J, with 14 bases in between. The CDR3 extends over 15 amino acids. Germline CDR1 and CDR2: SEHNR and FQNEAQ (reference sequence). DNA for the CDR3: TGTGCCAGCAGCTTAGGAGGTAGGGGGTGGACTGAAGCTTTCTTT. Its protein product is CASSLGGRGWTEAFF.

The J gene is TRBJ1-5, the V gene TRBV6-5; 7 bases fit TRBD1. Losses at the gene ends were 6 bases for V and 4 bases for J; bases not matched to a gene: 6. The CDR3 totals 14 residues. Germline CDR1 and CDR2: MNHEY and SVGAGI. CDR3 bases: TGTGCCAGCAGAGCGACAGGGTATAATCAGCCCCAGCATTTT. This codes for CASRATGYNQPQHF.

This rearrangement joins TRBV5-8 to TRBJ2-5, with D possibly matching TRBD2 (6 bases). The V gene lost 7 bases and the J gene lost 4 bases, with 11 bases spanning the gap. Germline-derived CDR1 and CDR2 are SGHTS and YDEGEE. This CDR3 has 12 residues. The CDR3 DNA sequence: TGTGCCAGCTTAGGCGGGGCAGAGACCCAGTACTTC. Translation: CASLGGAETQYF.

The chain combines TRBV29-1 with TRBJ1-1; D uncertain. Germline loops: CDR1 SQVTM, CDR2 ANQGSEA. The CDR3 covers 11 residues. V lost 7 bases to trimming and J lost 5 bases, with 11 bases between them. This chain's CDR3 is CSGVEGTEAFF. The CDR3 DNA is TGCAGCGGGGTCGAGGGAACTGAAGCTTTCTTT.

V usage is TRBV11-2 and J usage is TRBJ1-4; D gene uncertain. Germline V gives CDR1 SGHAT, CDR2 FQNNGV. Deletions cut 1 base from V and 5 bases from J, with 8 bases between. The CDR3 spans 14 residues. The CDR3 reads CASSLGLINEKLFF. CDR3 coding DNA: TGTGCCAGCAGCTTAGGACTGATCAATGAAAAACTGTTTTTT.

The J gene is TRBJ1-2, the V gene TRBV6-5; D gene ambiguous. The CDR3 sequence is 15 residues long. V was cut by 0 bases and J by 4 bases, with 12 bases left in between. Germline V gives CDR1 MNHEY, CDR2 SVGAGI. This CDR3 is CASSYSTGLGYGYTF. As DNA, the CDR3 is TGTGCCAGCAGTTACTCAACGGGGTTAGGCTATGGCTACACCTTC.

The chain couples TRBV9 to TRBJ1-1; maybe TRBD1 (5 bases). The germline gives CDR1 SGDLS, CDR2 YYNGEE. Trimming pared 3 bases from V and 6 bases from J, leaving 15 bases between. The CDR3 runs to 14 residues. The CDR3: CASSGRQSRAEAFF. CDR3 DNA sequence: TGTGCCAGCAGCGGACGACAGTCAAGAGCTGAAGCTTTCTTT.

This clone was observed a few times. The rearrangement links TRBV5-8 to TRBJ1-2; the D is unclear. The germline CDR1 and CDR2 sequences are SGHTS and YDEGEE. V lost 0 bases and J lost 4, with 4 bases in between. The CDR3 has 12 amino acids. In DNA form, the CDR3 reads TGTGCCAGCAGCTTGGTCTTCTATGGCTACACCTTC. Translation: CASSLVFYGYTF.

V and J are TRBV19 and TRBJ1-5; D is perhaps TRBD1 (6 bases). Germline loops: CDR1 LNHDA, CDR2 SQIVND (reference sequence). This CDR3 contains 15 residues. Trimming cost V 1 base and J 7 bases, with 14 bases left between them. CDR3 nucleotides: TGTGCCAGTAGTATAGTTAGCAGGGGTTGGCAGCCCCAGCATTTT. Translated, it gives CASSIVSRGWQPQHF.

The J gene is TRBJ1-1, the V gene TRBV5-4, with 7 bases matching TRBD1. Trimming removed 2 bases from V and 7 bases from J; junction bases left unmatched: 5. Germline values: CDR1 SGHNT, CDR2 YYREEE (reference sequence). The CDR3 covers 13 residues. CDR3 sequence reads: CASSLRQGGEAFF. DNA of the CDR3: TGTGCCAGCAGCTTAAGACAGGGAGGTGAAGCTTTCTTT.